This T cell receptor beta chain was recorded in a study of cytomegalovirus exposure and HLA in healthy donors. Study-wide background: T cells numbering about 179 million yielded some 100 million unique TCR beta sequences in an earlier analysis. General observations from the study: A missense variant in DCLRE1C was later tied to TCR beta V- and J-gene trimming. With high specificity and sensitivity, the classifier reportedly diagnosed cytomegalovirus status.

Comments on this clone: What it binds is not known.

The V gene end was trimmed by 9 bases and the J gene end by 1 base; junction bases not matched to a gene: 6. Looked up from germline, CDR1 is MNHEY and CDR2 is SMNVEV (reference sequence). The CDR3 covers 14 residues. Amplification used 60 Vbeta primers and 13 Jbeta primers. The table came from immunoSEQ multiplex PCR; TCRdb's copy has only in-frame clones and leaves some out. This repertoire includes some 200,000 clones. The chain joins TRBV27 to TRBJ2-7, with TRBD1 matching over 10 bases. This receptor was taken from a boy aged 10-17 years in good health and CMV-seronegative. Sequenced input: PBMCs. CDR3 region: CARPTGGTSYEQYF. The CDR3, as DNA: TGTGCCAGACCGACAGGGGGCACATCCTACGAGCAGTACTTC.